The 14 T cell receptor beta chains below come from one sample, sequenced in a study of CD8+ T cells in alopecia areata. As the sequencing template, cDNA was produced by extracting RNA and reverse transcribing it. The data were produced by immunoSEQ multiplex PCR, yet TCRdb's version contains in-frame clones alone and is incomplete. The sample holds around 86,000 clones; around 71% are singletons and the top ten take 15% to 20%. Treatment defined: oral pan-JAK inhibitor, 5-10 mg twice daily. This specimen was CD8+ T cells sorted from blood, taken at approximately week 42, from a patient treated with tofacitinib. These TCRs come from a human donor with alopecia areata.

This rearrangement joins TRBV29-1 to TRBJ2-5, with D possibly being TRBD1 or TRBD2 (5 bases each). The tail of the sequence fits TRBJ2-7 better, so the J call may be wrong. This CDR3 spans 12 amino acids. Germline assignment: CDR1 SQVTM and CDR2 ANQGSEA. DNA of the CDR3: TGCAGCGTGCCGGACTCGAGGGGCGAGCAGTACTTC. It specifies CSVPDSRGEQYF.

This clone was seen more than once but under ten times. CDR3 nucleotides: TGTGCCAGCAGCCCAAGACAGGGGGCCTACGAGCAGTACTTC. The encoded protein is CASSPRQGAYEQYF. This chain uses TRBV7-9 with TRBJ2-7; 9 bases line up with TRBD1. Trimming removed 5 bases from V and 2 bases from J; junction bases left unmatched: 4. Per germline, CDR1 SEHNR and CDR2 FQNEAQ (reference sequence). This CDR3 is 14 amino acids long. The complete variable domain, with remaining parts taken from reference TRBV7-9 and TRBJ2-7, reads DTGVSQNPRHKITKRGQNVTFRCDPISEHNRLYWYRQTLGQGPEFLTYFQNEAQLEKSRLLSDRFSAERPKGSFSTLEIQRTEQGDSAMYLCASSPRQGAYEQYFGPGTRLTVT.

This chain joins TRBV6-5 and TRBJ1-1, with a tentative D call TRBD1 (5 bases). Trimming took off 0 bases at V and 11 bases at J, with 16 bases between the two ends. CDR1 and CDR2 (germline): MNHEY, SVGAGI. The CDR3 is 14 amino acids. The chain's CDR3 is CASSYSRDGAWAFF. The DNA of the CDR3 is TGTGCCAGCAGTTACTCGAGGGACGGGGCGTGGGCTTTCTTT.

J is TRBJ1-5 and V is TRBV7-2; the D gene is possibly TRBD1 (5 bases). The V end lost 5 bases, the J end lost 1 base, and 9 bases lay between the germline ends. This CDR3 spans 14 amino acids. Germline loops: CDR1 SGHTA, CDR2 FQGNSA. The CDR3 loop is CASSRGSSNQPQHF. DNA for the CDR3: TGTGCCAGCAGCCGGGGCAGCAGCAATCAGCCCCAGCATTTT.

The chain has TRBV27 and TRBJ2-1, with 7 nucleotides matching TRBD2. J lost 5 bases, V lost 3 bases, and 10 bases had no gene match. The CDR3 spans 16 residues. Germline-derived CDR1 and CDR2 are MNHEY and SMNVEV (reference sequence). CDR3: CASSFTAGELNNEQFF. The CDR3 DNA reads as TGTGCCAGCAGTTTTACGGCGGGGGAGTTAAACAATGAGCAGTTCTTC.

V and J are TRBV11-2 and TRBJ2-7; D gene ambiguous. The germline V and J ends were trimmed by 5 bases and 2 bases, with 4 bases remaining between them. The CDR3 has 11 residues. The germline V gene has CDR1 SGHAT and CDR2 FQNNGV. This CDR3 reads CASSAAYEQYF. CDR3 sequence (DNA): TGTGCCAGCAGCGCAGCCTACGAGCAGTACTTC.

The chain carries TRBV29-1 and TRBJ2-2, with D hard to call. Trimming left V 5 bases short and J 8 bases short, with 9 bases between. CDR3 length: 11 amino acids. Germline V gives CDR1 SQVTM, CDR2 ANQGSEA. CDR3 sequence reads: CSVFNTGELFF. The CDR3 DNA reads TGCAGCGTTTTCAATACAGGGGAGCTGTTTTTT.

This clone appeared a single time. The rearrangement links TRBV6-5 to TRBJ2-4, with 7 bases aligning to TRBD1. The V and J ends lost 6 bases and 6 bases, in that order; junction bases with no gene match: 5. The CDR3 sequence is 13 residues long. Germline V CDR1 and CDR2: MNHEY, SVGAGI. The CDR3 sequence is CASRESGGNIQYF. The CDR3 coding sequence is TGTGCCAGCAGAGAATCAGGGGGAAACATTCAGTACTTC.

This clone was detected only once. The chain joins TRBV7-2 to TRBJ2-7, with D possibly being TRBD1 (5 bases). CDR1 and CDR2 from the germline V gene are SGHTA and FQGNSA. Trimming left V 4 bases short and J 2 bases short, with 9 bases between. This CDR3 spans 13 amino acids. This CDR3 reads CASSSTEAYEQYF. The CDR3 DNA is TGTGCCAGCAGCTCGACAGAAGCCTACGAGCAGTACTTC.

J is TRBJ2-5 and V is TRBV5-1; the D gene is possibly TRBD1 (6 bases). V was pared by 1 base and J by 3 bases, with 16 bases between. This CDR3 is 16 amino acids long. Germline-derived CDR1 and CDR2 are SGHRS and YFSETQ. For the CDR3, the DNA is TGCGCCAGCAGCTTGCTCGCTGACAGGATAAAAGAGACCCAGTACTTC. This codes for CASSLLADRIKETQYF.

The V call is TRBV4-3, the J call TRBJ2-3; 8 bases match TRBD1. The CDR3 is 14 residues long. After removal of 4 bases from V and 4 bases from J, the junction contained 4 bases not matched to a gene. Germline V gene data show CDR1 as LGHNA and CDR2 as YSLEER. CDR3 nucleotides: TGCGCCAGCAGCCCACGACAGGGGTCAGATACGCAGTATTTT. It yields the protein CASSPRQGSDTQYF.

This clone was seen a handful of times. This chain uses TRBV27 with TRBJ2-2, with 9 bases fitting TRBD1. CDR3 length equals 18 residues. The V gene end was trimmed by 3 bases and the J gene end by 4 bases; junction bases not matched to a gene: 12. The germline V gene has CDR1 MNHEY and CDR2 SMNVEV (reference sequence). The CDR3, as DNA: TGTGCCAGCAGTTTGGTTAGGGCGGGACAGGGACTCACCGGGGAGCTGTTTTTT. Translation: CASSLVRAGQGLTGELFF.

The chain combines TRBV29-1 with TRBJ2-7; possibly TRBD1 for D (6 bases). Trimming cost V 4 bases and J 6 bases, with 13 bases left between them. The germline V gene has CDR1 SQVTM and CDR2 ANQGSEA. The CDR3 is 12 amino acids. The CDR3: CSVVGTGREQYF. CDR3 coding DNA: TGCAGCGTTGTAGGAACAGGGCGCGAGCAGTACTTC.

The rearrangement uses TRBV6-5 and TRBJ2-7; 10 bases are a match to TRBD1. In germline, CDR1 is MNHEY, CDR2 SVGAGI. V lost 8 bases, J lost 6 bases, and 7 bases stayed unmatched. The CDR3 length is 13 residues. CDR3 coding DNA: TGTGCCAGCTCTCCCGGGACAGGGGTCGAGCAGTACTTC. It specifies CASSPGTGVEQYF.